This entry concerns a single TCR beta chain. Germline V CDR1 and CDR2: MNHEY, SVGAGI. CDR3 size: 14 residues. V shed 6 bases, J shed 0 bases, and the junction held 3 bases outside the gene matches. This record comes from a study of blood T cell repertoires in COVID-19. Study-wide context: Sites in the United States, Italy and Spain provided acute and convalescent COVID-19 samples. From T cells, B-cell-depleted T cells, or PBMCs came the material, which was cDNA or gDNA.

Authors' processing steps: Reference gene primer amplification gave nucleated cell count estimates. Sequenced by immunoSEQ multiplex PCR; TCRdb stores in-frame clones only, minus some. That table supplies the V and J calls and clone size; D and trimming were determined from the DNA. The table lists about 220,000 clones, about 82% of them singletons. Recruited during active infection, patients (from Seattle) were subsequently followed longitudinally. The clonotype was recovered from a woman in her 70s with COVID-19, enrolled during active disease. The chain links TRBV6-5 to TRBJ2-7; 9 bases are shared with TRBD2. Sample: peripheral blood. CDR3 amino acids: CASRGLAASYEQYF. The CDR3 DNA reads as TGTGCCAGCAGGGGACTAGCCGCCTCCTACGAGCAGTACTTC.